This T cell receptor (beta chain) was identified in a study of T cells expressing NK-cell markers. Study results and limitations: A few donors showed these clonotypes also leading the CD3+CD56-NKG2C+ fraction. Of CD8+ T cells, roughly 1.0-7.0% belonged to dominant NKG2C+ clonotypes in roughly six donors.

Worth noting for this clonotype: The antigen is not known.

TCRdb reprocessed the 5' RACE reads and keeps a single row for each CDR3 protein, giving no DNA. Its clone listing holds 500,000 to 600,000 distinct CDR3 sequences. The CDR3 covers 13 residues. The germline gives CDR1 SSHAT, CDR2 FNYEAQ (reference sequence). The V and J genes are TRBV7-7 and TRBJ2-3. The sequencing sample was made of blood T cells: a sorted CD56 or NKG2C T cell subset, CD4+ or CD8+ T cells, or bulk PBMC T cells (not recorded which). This sequence originates from a man aged 18 to 35 in good health. The CDR3 spells CASSSDSWNTQYF.